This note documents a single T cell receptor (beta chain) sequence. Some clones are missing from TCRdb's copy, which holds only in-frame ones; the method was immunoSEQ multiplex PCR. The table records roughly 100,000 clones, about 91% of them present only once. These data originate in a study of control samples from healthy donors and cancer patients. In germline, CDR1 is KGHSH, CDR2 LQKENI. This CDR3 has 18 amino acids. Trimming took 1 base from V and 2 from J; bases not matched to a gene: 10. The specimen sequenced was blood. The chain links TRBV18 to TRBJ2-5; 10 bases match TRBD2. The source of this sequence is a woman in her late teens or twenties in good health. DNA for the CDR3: TGTGCCAGCTCACCACGGGTTTTGACTAGCGGGTCTCAAGAGACCCAGTACTTC. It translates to CASSPRVLTSGSQETQYF.